Listed below are T cell receptor beta chains from one sample, sequenced in a study of blood T cell repertoires in COVID-19. The repertoire was sequenced with immunoSEQ multiplex PCR; TCRdb's copy has only in-frame clones and lacks some. This sample yields some 230,000 clones, of which approximately 78% are seen a single time; around 8% belongs to the top ten. Sequencing was carried out using peripheral blood. The origin of the receptors is a woman of 80 years or more with COVID-19, enrolled during active disease. Both conserved end residues are part of each CDR3. A D gene is named only where the DNA matches it firmly. Only some rows state a clone size, as once, few, many or a class for expanded clones.

j_gene	v_gene	d_gene	abundance	CDR3nt	CDR3aa
TRBJ2-7	TRBV9	TRBD2	few	TGTGCCAGCAGCGCTTCAGCGGGAGGTCGGGACTACGAGCAGTACTTC	CASSASAGGRDYEQYF
TRBJ1-2	TRBV6-5	TRBD1	.	TGTGCCAGCAGTTACCTGGGACAGTACCAAAGCTACACCTTC	CASSYLGQYQSYTF
TRBJ1-2	TRBV5-1	.	.	TGCGCCAGCAGCTTGGAGGGGCGGGGGAACTATGGCTACACCTTC	CASSLEGRGNYGYTF
TRBJ2-7	TRBV6-2/TRBV6-3	TRBD1	once	TGTGCCAGCAGTACAGGGGTGAGTTCAGGCGAGCAGTACTTC	CASSTGVSSGEQYF
TRBJ1-1	TRBV5-1	TRBD1	.	TGCGCCAGTGCCCGACAGGGGACGAACACTGAAGCTTTCTTT	CASARQGTNTEAFF
TRBJ1-1	TRBV11-2	TRBD1	.	TGTGCCAGCAGCTTGTGGGTACCGGGACAGGGGTACATGAACACTGAAGCTTTCTTT	CASSLWVPGQGYMNTEAFF
TRBJ1-6	TRBV27	.	few	TGTGCCAGCAGACCGGGGGGAGGCAGGCCGAATTCACCCCTCCACTTT	CASRPGGGRPNSPLHF
TRBJ1-3	TRBV3-1/TRBV3-2	.	.	TGTGCCAGCAGCCCGACTTTGGGACACTCTGGAAACACCATATATTTT	CASSPTLGHSGNTIYF
TRBJ1-3	TRBV15	TRBD1	.	TGTGCCACCAGCAGGGGCACCGGGACAGGGGGTAGAAACACCATATATTTT	CATSRGTGTGGRNTIYF
TRBJ1-4	TRBV7-2	.	.	TGTGCCAGCAGCCAACAGGCCCATAATGAAAAACTGTTTTTT	CASSQQAHNEKLFF
TRBJ1-6	TRBV18	TRBD1	.	TGTGCCAGCTCTCGCGGACAGGGGGGGACGGAGACCCTCCACTTT	CASSRGQGGTETLHF
TRBJ1-1	TRBV7-2	.	.	TGTGCCAGCAGCTTTGGGAGGGGAGTTGAGAACACTGAAGCTTTCTTT	CASSFGRGVENTEAFF
TRBJ1-3	TRBV29-1	.	.	TGCAGCGTTTACTCTGGAAACACCATATATTTT	CSVYSGNTIYF
TRBJ2-2	TRBV2	TRBD2	once	TGTGCCAGCAGTGAAACCCCTAGCGGGAAGGGCGGGGAGCTGTTTTTT	CASSETPSGKGGELFF
TRBJ2-3	TRBV29-1	.	.	TGCAGCGGCAGTGGTTCCACAGATACGCAGTATTTT	CSGSGSTDTQYF
TRBJ1-1	TRBV6-5	.	.	TGTGCCAGCACCGGGGTCATGAACACTGAAGCTTTCTTT	CASTGVMNTEAFF
TRBJ2-5	TRBV20-1	.	.	TGCAGTGTAGGAGGGGTAGAGACCCAGTACTTC	CSVGGVETQYF
TRBJ1-1	TRBV5-8	.	.	TGTGCCAGCAGCTCCGGACATTTTGTGGGCACTGAAGCTTTCTTT	CASSSGHFVGTEAFF
TRBJ2-1	TRBV7-7	.	.	TGTGCTAGCAGCTTATGGGGAGACAATGAGCAGTTCTTC	CASSLWGDNEQFF
TRBJ2-3	TRBV2	TRBD2	.	TGTGCCAGCAATAGCGGGGGCCAAATACGGAGCACAGATACGCAGTATTTT	CASNSGGQIRSTDTQYF
TRBJ1-2	TRBV3-1/TRBV3-2	.	few	TGTGCCAGCAGCCGACAGGCCGAGATTTCCCACTATGGCTACACCTTC	CASSRQAEISHYGYTF
TRBJ1-3	TRBV5-6	.	.	TGTGCCAGCAGCTTGGCCATGAAACCAGGGTTCTCTGGAAACACCATATATTTT	CASSLAMKPGFSGNTIYF
TRBJ1-6	TRBV28	.	.	TGTGCCAGCAGATTACTGAGTTCACCCCTCCACTTT	CASRLLSSPLHF
TRBJ2-7	TRBV7-2	.	.	TGTGCCAGCAGCTTAGGATTAGCGAGCTCCTACGAGCAGTACTTC	CASSLGLASSYEQYF
TRBJ1-1	TRBV7-9	TRBD1	.	TGTGCCAGCAGCTCACCCGGACAGGGGACTGAAGCTTTCTTT	CASSSPGQGTEAFF
TRBJ1-1	TRBV29-1	TRBD1	.	TGCAGCGTAAGGGGACAGATGAACACTGAAGCTTTCTTT	CSVRGQMNTEAFF
TRBJ1-4	TRBV6-5	.	.	TGTGCCAGCAGTCACAGGGAGACTAATGAAAAACTGTTTTTT	CASSHRETNEKLFF
TRBJ1-5	TRBV6-2/TRBV6-3	TRBD1	.	TGTGCCAGCAGTGATACAGGGGGCAATCAGCCCCAGCATTTT	CASSDTGGNQPQHF
TRBJ2-5	TRBV5-1	TRBD1	.	TGCGCCAGCAGCAGGACAGGGGGCCAAGAGACCCAGTACTTC	CASSRTGGQETQYF
TRBJ1-6	TRBV3-1/TRBV3-2	TRBD1	few	TGTGCCAGCAGCCAGGGAACCGGGACAGGCTATTCACCCCTCCACTTT	CASSQGTGTGYSPLHF
TRBJ1-1	TRBV6-8	.	.	TGTGCCAGCAATTCTCAGGCCGACACTGAAGCTTTCTTT	CASNSQADTEAFF
TRBJ1-6	TRBV5-5	TRBD1	.	TGTGCCAGCAGCACCTGGACAGGGCCTGGGGAAAATTCACCCCTCCACTTT	CASSTWTGPGENSPLHF
TRBJ1-2	TRBV29-1	TRBD1	.	TGCAGCGGAACAGGGGGCGCAGCTAACTATGGCTACACCTTC	CSGTGGAANYGYTF
TRBJ2-2	TRBV3-1/TRBV3-2	.	.	TGTGCCAGCAGCCAAGCTAAGGCAGGGGATACCGGGGAGCTGTTTTTT	CASSQAKAGDTGELFF
TRBJ2-2	TRBV7-3	TRBD2	few	TGTGCCAGCAGCGAAGAACTAGCGGGAGCGCGGACCGGGGAGCTGTTTTTT	CASSEELAGARTGELFF
TRBJ1-6	TRBV6-5	.	.	TGTGCCAGCAGTTACGGCGGAAGTGATTCACCCCTCCACTTT	CASSYGGSDSPLHF
TRBJ2-1	TRBV5-6	.	.	TGTGCCAGCAGCTTGGTAGATGAGCAGTTCTTC	CASSLVDEQFF
TRBJ2-1	TRBV5-6	.	.	TGTGCCAGCAGCTATGAAAGGGGGAGATACGATGAGCAGTTCTTC	CASSYERGRYDEQFF
TRBJ1-6	TRBV5-4	TRBD1	.	TGTGCCAGCAGCTACGGACAGGAGATACCCCTCCACTTT	CASSYGQEIPLHF
TRBJ2-7	TRBV12-5	TRBD1	.	TGTGCTAGTGGTTTGGTTTCCGGGACAGGGGTCCACGAGCAGTACTTC	CASGLVSGTGVHEQYF
TRBJ2-7	TRBV7-9	.	.	TGTGCCAGCAGCTTTTCTCAGGAGCAGTACTTC	CASSFSQEQYF
TRBJ2-5	TRBV7-3	.	.	TGTGCCAGCAGCTTATCGGGGACAAGGCAAGAGACCCAGTACTTC	CASSLSGTRQETQYF
TRBJ2-3	TRBV2	.	.	TGTGCCAGCAGACTCGATACCAGCGGGAGCACAGATACGCAGTATTTT	CASRLDTSGSTDTQYF
TRBJ1-1	TRBV18	.	.	TGTGCCAGCTCCCAGGGGCTCGCTGAAGCTTTCTTT	CASSQGLAEAFF
TRBJ1-4	TRBV7-6	.	.	TGTGCCAGCAGCCTAACAGGACCTCCGAGGCATGAAAAACTGTTTTTT	CASSLTGPPRHEKLFF
TRBJ2-1	TRBV12-5	.	few	TGTGCTAGTGGTTTGATGGCCGAGCAGTTCTTC	CASGLMAEQFF
TRBJ2-3	TRBV7-3	TRBD2	.	TGTGCCAGCAGCTTAAAATTCGGGTCTAGCGGGCCTCCTCGGGATTTGAATACGCAGTATTTT	CASSLKFGSSGPPRDLNTQYF
TRBJ1-4	TRBV7-4	TRBD1	few	TGTGCCAGCAGCTTAGAGGGGACAGGGCTAATCGCTGAAAAACTGTTTTTT	CASSLEGTGLIAEKLFF
TRBJ1-5	TRBV6-6	.	few	TGTGCCAGCTGTATTTCGGGAGCGAGCAATCAGCCCCAGCATTTT	CASCISGASNQPQHF
TRBJ1-2	TRBV5-4	.	.	TGTGCCAGCAGCAGTACGGGGGGGAGAAATGGCTACACCTTC	CASSSTGGRNGYTF